These T cell receptor beta chains were read from a single sample in a study of blood T cell repertoires in COVID-19. Method: immunoSEQ multiplex PCR; TCRdb's copy keeps in-frame clones and lacks some. In the table there are 300,000 to 350,000 clones, just under 90% of which are singletons. Sequences were obtained from PBMCs or T cells enriched from blood (not recorded which). Receptor source: a woman aged 25-40 years who had recovered from COVID-19. Both conserved end residues are part of each CDR3. Fields, in order: V gene, CDR3 protein.

V: TRBV2
CDR3: CASSEARTVYGYTF

V: TRBV4-2
CDR3: CASSQELAYEQYF

V: TRBV4-1
CDR3: CASSRAESAGEQYF

V: TRBV7-6
CDR3: CASSPQGSTDTGELFF

V: TRBV7-9
CDR3: CASSLPGSPLHF

V: TRBV6-2/TRBV6-3
CDR3: CASSYSGGAVKFF

V: TRBV10-3
CDR3: CASRGNGELFF

V: TRBV11-3
CDR3: CASTSGPYNEQFF

V: TRBV15
CDR3: CATSRDRFTGELFF

V: TRBV10-3
CDR3: CAISQQGARSRTEAFF

V: TRBV27
CDR3: CASSWGTSGSGELFF

V: TRBV28
CDR3: CASSPMNTEAFF

V: TRBV5-1
CDR3: CASSILAGGPLQNIQYF

V: TRBV5-1
CDR3: CASSLAISRTGIGEQFF

V: TRBV15
CDR3: CATSRDPTGTTQETQYF

V: TRBV7-2
CDR3: CASSLTGLGTYEQYF

V: TRBV28
CDR3: CASSRQGNEKLFF

V: TRBV2
CDR3: CASRQAGRGYSYNEQFF

V: TRBV28
CDR3: CASSFFTGNTIYF

V: TRBV5-1
CDR3: CASSLDWYGYTF

V: TRBV19
CDR3: CASSIGQDAGLDQHF

V: TRBV10-3
CDR3: CAISGQGAGSTEAFF

V: TRBV5-6
CDR3: CASSQAGQTNSPLHF

V: TRBV18
CDR3: CASSPGLAGNDEQFF

V: TRBV6-5
CDR3: CASRGSAPRQPQHF

V: TRBV12-5
CDR3: CASGLGLAGTQETQYF

V: TRBV27
CDR3: CASSSIRDRGWTDTQYF

V: TRBV2
CDR3: CASSEAASGSGYEQYF

V: TRBV12-2
CDR3: CASRFRSYNEQFF

V: TRBV18
CDR3: CASSQSLALYEQYF

V: TRBV19
CDR3: CASSISGDTEAFF

V: TRBV28
CDR3: CASSLSGGYNEQFF

V: TRBV5-6
CDR3: CASSQIGDRGFGSNSPLHF

V: TRBV6-5
CDR3: CASSYSVGGYEQYF

V: TRBV7-2
CDR3: CASSLVAASGAEAFF

V: TRBV28
CDR3: CASSRARQGTDTQYF

V: TRBV4-3
CDR3: CASSQVGGAPANYGYTF

V: TRBV5-1
CDR3: CASSPTRVSGNTIYF

V: TRBV7-2
CDR3: CASSLMTGGDTQYF

V: TRBV10-3
CDR3: CAISATGDLYEQYF

V: TRBV20-1
CDR3: CSASQGVDYGYTF